This T cell receptor (beta chain) was obtained from a study of T cell responses to AZD1222 COVID-19 vaccine. V shed 1 base and J 7 bases; nucleotides not matched to a gene: 3. The CDR3 totals 14 residues. Germline V lookup: CDR1 SNHLY, CDR2 FYNNEI. Data came from immunoSEQ multiplex PCR; TCRdb stores just in-frame clones and leaves some out. The table lists roughly 120,000 clones, about 88% of them singletons. This sample comprised peripheral blood, obtained on day 0 of AZD1222 vaccination. The clonotype originates from an adult in good health. The chain has TRBV2 and TRBJ1-4; 7 nucleotides align to TRBD1. The CDR3 bases are TGTGCCAGCAGTGAAGGCAGGGGGGTTGAAAAACTGTTTTTT. Its translation: CASSEGRGVEKLFF.